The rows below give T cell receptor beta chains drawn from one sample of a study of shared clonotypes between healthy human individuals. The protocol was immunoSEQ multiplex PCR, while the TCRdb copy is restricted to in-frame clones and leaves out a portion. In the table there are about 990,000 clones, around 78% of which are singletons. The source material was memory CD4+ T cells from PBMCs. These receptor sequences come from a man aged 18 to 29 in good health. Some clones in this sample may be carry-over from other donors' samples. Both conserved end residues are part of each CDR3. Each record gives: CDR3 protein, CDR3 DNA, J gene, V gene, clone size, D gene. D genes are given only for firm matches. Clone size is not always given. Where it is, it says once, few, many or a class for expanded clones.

CASSQVLLAGRNNEQFF | TGCGCCAGCAGCCAAGTCTTACTAGCGGGACGCAACAATGAGCAGTTCTTC | TRBJ2-1 | TRBV4-1 | NA | TRBD2
CASSIGGQNSNQPQHF | TGTGCCAGTAGTATTGGCGGACAGAATAGCAATCAGCCCCAGCATTTT | TRBJ1-5 | TRBV19 | NA | NA
CATSAGTGTYEQYF | TGTGCCACCAGTGCTGGGACAGGGACCTACGAGCAGTACTTC | TRBJ2-7 | TRBV7-9 | NA | TRBD1
CASSEGPSSNQPQHF | TGTGCCAGCAGTGAGGGGCCCTCTAGCAATCAGCCCCAGCATTTT | TRBJ1-5 | TRBV25-1 | NA | NA
CASSLRVSSYEQYF | TGTGCCAGCAGCTTGAGGGTGAGTTCTTACGAGCAGTACTTC | TRBJ2-7 | TRBV7-2 | NA | NA
CASTLTGVFHEQYF | TGTGCCAGCACCCTGACAGGGGTCTTTCACGAGCAGTACTTC | TRBJ2-7 | TRBV6-1 | NA | TRBD1
CASSFAGAGETQYF | TGTGCCAGCAGCTTTGCTGGGGCGGGTGAGACCCAGTACTTC | TRBJ2-5 | TRBV5-4 | NA | NA
CASSSRTLRADTQYF | TGCGCCAGCAGCTCCCGGACTCTGAGGGCAGATACGCAGTATTTT | TRBJ2-3 | TRBV4-3 | once | NA
CSVGTGLGGANVLTF | TGCAGCGTTGGGACAGGGTTAGGCGGGGCCAACGTCCTGACTTTC | TRBJ2-6 | TRBV29-1 | NA | TRBD1
CASSSLRLGGRDVYEQYF | TGTGCCAGCAGTTCCTTACGGTTGGGGGGGCGAGATGTCTACGAGCAGTACTTC | TRBJ2-7 | TRBV27 | NA | NA
CASSSSGLAGGEQYF | TGTGCCAGCAGCTCATCGGGACTAGCGGGAGGTGAGCAGTACTTC | TRBJ2-7 | TRBV11-3 | NA | TRBD2
CASSWETSTDTQYF | TGTGCCAGCAGTTGGGAGACGAGCACAGATACGCAGTATTTT | TRBJ2-3 | TRBV28 | few | NA
CASSLAYNEQFF | TGCGCCAGCAGCTTGGCATACAATGAGCAGTTCTTC | TRBJ2-1 | TRBV5-1 | NA | NA
CASRSGRSHEQYF | TGTGCCAGCCGTTCAGGGAGGTCTCACGAGCAGTACTTC | TRBJ2-7 | TRBV11-2 | NA | NA
CAHGLAGPWDTQYF | TGTGCCCACGGTTTGGCGGGCCCCTGGGATACGCAGTATTTT | TRBJ2-3 | TRBV28 | once | NA